A single sample is the source of the 22 T cell receptor beta chains below, sequenced in a study of cytomegalovirus exposure and HLA in healthy donors (dated by TCRdb to about 2017). The library was prepared using the immunoSEQ multiplex PCR assay. A mixture of 60 forward primers for TCR Vbeta segments and 13 reverse primers for TCR Jbeta segments was used in the multiplex PCR. The source is immuneACCESS, and TCRdb retained only in-frame sequences with V and J called. Part of the clones is not carried over; for the studies checked, unresolved V genes explain less than half of this, and the remainder is unexplained. Present in this sample are under 200,000 clones, about 80% of which were seen just once. The ten largest clones represent about 1.9% of the sample. The sequencing input was PBMCs. The receptors were gathered from a man between 25 and 39 years old in good health and CMV-seronegative.

This clone showed up just a few times. The V call is TRBV10-1, the J call TRBJ2-3, with D possibly being TRBD1 (6 bases). Germline V lookup: CDR1 WNHNN, CDR2 SYGVQD (reference sequence). V was trimmed by 3 bases and J by 8 bases, leaving 12 bases between them. The CDR3 contains 13 residues. The CDR3: CASSELRGGTQYF. The CDR3 bases are TGCGCCAGCAGTGAATTACGAGGGGGTACGCAGTATTTT.

The chain is built from TRBV4-1 and TRBJ1-5; the D is unclear. The germline CDR1 and CDR2 sequences are MGHRA and YSYEKL. The CDR3 is made up of 15 amino acids. V lost 3 bases, J lost 7 bases, and 16 bases lay in between. The CDR3 region has the DNA TGCGCCAGCAGCCAGGCGGGTGCGGGAATCCAGCCCCAGCATTTT. Translation: CASSQAGAGIQPQHF.

The CDR3 reads CASSLEGVTNEQFF. DNA of the CDR3: TGCGCCAGCAGCTTGGAGGGGGTTACCAATGAGCAGTTCTTC. The gene calls are TRBV5-1 and TRBJ2-1, with D perhaps matching TRBD1 (6 bases). Per germline, CDR1 SGHRS and CDR2 YFSETQ. Trimming took off 0 bases at V and 6 bases at J, with 10 bases between the two ends. This CDR3 comprises 14 residues.

This clone was recorded a few times. The genes are TRBV6-5 and TRBJ1-5, with TRBD1 matching 9 bases. CDR1 and CDR2 (germline): MNHEY, SVGAGI. The CDR3 runs to 15 residues. The V and J ends lost 7 bases and 1 base, in that order; junction bases with no gene match: 5. CDR3 DNA sequence: TGTGCCAGCACTCAGGGGACAGGGAGCAATCAGCCCCAGCATTTT. Translation gives CASTQGTGSNQPQHF.

The V gene is TRBV6-6, the J gene TRBJ2-7; perhaps TRBD2 as D (6 bases). Trimming cost V 2 bases and J 6 bases, with 14 bases left between them. The CDR3 is 14 amino acids. The germline V gene encodes CDR1 MNHNY and CDR2 SVGAGI (reference sequence). Here the CDR3 reads CASSYPGQGLEQYF. In DNA, the CDR3 is TGTGCCAGCAGTTACCCGGGCCAGGGACTCGAGCAGTACTTC.

J is TRBJ1-5 and V is TRBV27; the D gene is possibly TRBD1 (5 bases). The germline gives CDR1 MNHEY, CDR2 SMNVEV (reference sequence). V dropped 5 bases and J dropped 1 base, with 9 bases sitting between them. The CDR3 length is 14 residues. In DNA form, the CDR3 reads TGTGCCAGCAGTCCGGGACTGAGCAATCAGCCCCAGCATTTT. Protein sequence: CASSPGLSNQPQHF.

The V gene is TRBV18, the J gene TRBJ1-1; the D is unclear. With 6 bases removed from V and 8 bases from J, the gap between germline ends came to 16 bases. Germline V gives CDR1 KGHSH, CDR2 LQKENI. CDR3 size: 13 residues. The CDR3 protein is CASSVLMEAEAFF. The CDR3 region has the DNA TGTGCCAGCTCCGTTCTTATGGAGGCCGAAGCTTTCTTT. The whole variable domain, filled in from reference TRBV18 and TRBJ1-1, reads NAGVMQNPRHLVRRRGQEARLRCSPMKGHSHVYWYRQLPEEGLKFMVYLQKENIIDESGMPKERFSAEFPKEGPSILRIQQVVRGDSAAYFCASSVLMEAEAFFGQGTRLTVV.

The rearrangement uses TRBV27 and TRBJ1-1; possibly TRBD1 for D (6 bases). The CDR3 is 15 amino acids. Germline lookup yields CDR1 MNHEY and CDR2 SMNVEV (reference sequence). Trimming cost V 6 bases and J 2 bases, with 16 bases left between them. CDR3 residues: CASSDQQGFNTEAFF. The CDR3 nucleotides read TGTGCCAGCAGCGACCAACAGGGATTTAACACTGAAGCTTTCTTT.

The chain couples TRBV10-3 to TRBJ1-3; 7 bases fit TRBD1. J was trimmed by 8 bases and V by 6 bases; bases with no gene match: 13. The CDR3 length is 15 residues. Germline CDR1 and CDR2: ENHRY and SYGVKD. CDR3 nucleotide sequence: TGTGCCATCAGGAGCCGAAACGACAGGGCAGACACCATATATTTT. Residues: CAIRSRNDRADTIYF.

The chain combines TRBV7-9 with TRBJ2-7; D perhaps matches TRBD1 (6 bases). This CDR3 region has 15 residues. Trimming removed 5 bases at V and 4 bases at J, with 18 bases between. Germline CDR1 and CDR2: SEHNR and FQNEAQ (reference sequence). CDR3 amino acids: CASSVDRQRIYEQYF. CDR3 sequence (DNA): TGTGCCAGCAGCGTAGACAGGCAACGTATTTACGAGCAGTACTTC.

The J gene is TRBJ1-1, the V gene TRBV10-2; 9 bases are a match to TRBD1. Germline values: CDR1 WSHSY, CDR2 SAAADI. J was trimmed by 2 bases and V by 3 bases; bases with no gene match: 7. There are 16 residues in the CDR3. CDR3 DNA sequence: TGCGCCAGCAGTGAAATCACGGGACAGGGAAACACTGAAGCTTTCTTT. Its protein is CASSEITGQGNTEAFF.

This clone showed up just a few times. The rearrangement uses TRBV6-5 and TRBJ1-2, with 10 bases that match TRBD1. Germline values: CDR1 MNHEY, CDR2 SVGAGI. CDR3 length: 15 amino acids. Trimming cost V 5 bases and J 5 bases; bases outside gene matches: 8. The CDR3 is CASSPPGTGVYGYTF. In DNA, the CDR3 is TGTGCCAGCAGTCCCCCGGGGACAGGGGTGTATGGCTACACCTTC.

The chain uses TRBV10-3 and TRBJ1-5; D unclear. The germline V and J ends were trimmed by 3 bases and 0 bases, with 6 bases remaining between them. The CDR3 sequence is 14 residues long. CDR1 is ENHRY and CDR2 is SYGVKD in the germline V gene. CDR3 bases: TGTGCCATCAGTGAAGACAATAGCAATCAGCCCCAGCATTTT. As protein: CAISEDNSNQPQHF.

The V and J genes are TRBV5-4 and TRBJ2-2; D is unclear. The CDR3 runs 15 residues. With 0 bases removed from V and 0 bases from J, the gap between germline ends came to 6 bases. Germline values: CDR1 SGHNT, CDR2 YYREEE (reference sequence). The CDR3 sequence is CASSLVQSNTGELFF. The CDR3 nucleotides read TGTGCCAGCAGCTTGGTACAGTCGAACACCGGGGAGCTGTTTTTT.

This chain connects TRBV15 to TRBJ2-7, with 13 bases fitting TRBD2. Losses at the gene ends were 2 bases for V and 5 bases for J; bases not matched to a gene: 6. This CDR3 spans 16 amino acids. Germline CDR1 LNHNV, CDR2 YYDKDF (reference sequence). The CDR3 region has the DNA TGTGCCACCAGCAGATCCGCGGGACTAGCGGGAAACGAGCAGTACTTC. Translation: CATSRSAGLAGNEQYF.

This clone has only one observation. The chain employs TRBV27 and TRBJ1-3; 8 nucleotides align to TRBD1. The germline V gene encodes CDR1 MNHEY and CDR2 SMNVEV (reference sequence). The CDR3 is 14 residues long. The J segment lost 4 bases and the V segment lost 4 bases, leaving 3 bases of the junction unmatched. The chain's CDR3 is CASSSTGAGNTIYF. CDR3 nucleotides: TGTGCCAGCAGTTCGACAGGGGCCGGAAACACCATATATTTT.

This clone was picked up one time. J is TRBJ1-1 and V is TRBV6-4, with a weak D call TRBD1 (5 bases). The CDR3 has 17 amino acids. V lost 6 bases, J lost 2 bases, and 22 bases lay in between. CDR1 is MRHNA and CDR2 is SNTAGT in the germline V gene. This chain's CDR3 is CASRQLGRGMENTEAFF. The CDR3 region has the DNA TGTGCCAGCAGACAGCTGGGGCGGGGGATGGAAAACACTGAAGCTTTCTTT.

This chain uses TRBV5-1 with TRBJ1-2; 8 bases agree with TRBD1. Per the germline V gene, CDR1 is SGHRS and CDR2 is YFSETQ. V trimming: 8 bases; J trimming: 1 base; junction bases outside the gene matches: 4. This CDR3 region has 13 residues. For the CDR3, the DNA is TGCGCCAGTTCAGGGGGCATTAACTATGGCTACACCTTC. Its translation is CASSGGINYGYTF.

This clone turned up a few times. This rearrangement joins TRBV29-1 to TRBJ2-5, with 13 bases that match TRBD2. The CDR3 covers 15 residues. Germline CDR1 is SQVTM and CDR2 is ANQGSEA. J was trimmed by 1 base and V by 6 bases; bases with no gene match: 5. CDR3 protein: CSVTGLAGAQETQYF. The CDR3 DNA follows: TGCAGCGTCACCGGACTAGCGGGAGCCCAAGAGACCCAGTACTTC.

V is TRBV29-1 and J is TRBJ2-6, with TRBD1 matching 10 bases. The CDR3 is 13 amino acids. The germline V gene encodes CDR1 SQVTM and CDR2 ANQGSEA. V lost 8 bases and J lost 7; bases outside the gene matches: 5. CDR3 residues: CSHGTGDANVLTF. CDR3 nucleotides: TGCAGCCATGGGACAGGGGACGCCAACGTCCTGACTTTC.

This clone was seen once. The CDR3 DNA is TGTGCCAGCTCACTAGACAGTTTCACTGAAGCTTTCTTT. Translating it yields CASSLDSFTEAFF. V and J are TRBV18 and TRBJ1-1, with TRBD1 as a possible D gene (5 bases). Trimming removed 4 bases from V and 4 bases from J, with 10 bases in between. There are 13 residues in the CDR3. From germline, CDR1 is KGHSH and CDR2 LQKENI.

The genes are TRBV7-6 and TRBJ2-5, with D possibly TRBD2 on 6 matching bases. The V end was cut by 1 base, the J end by 6 bases, with 9 bases between. CDR1 and CDR2 from the germline V gene are SGHVS and FNYEAQ. CDR3 length equals 13 residues. CDR3 loop: CASSLGREKTQYF. The CDR3 DNA reads TGTGCCAGCAGCTTAGGTCGGGAGAAGACCCAGTACTTC.